This is a list of T cell receptor beta chains from one sample in a study of T cell repertoires in aging, cancer and after chemotherapy. TCRdb called the multiplex PCR reads again in MiXCR, with one record for every CDR3 protein. Altogether around 11,000 distinct CDR3 sequences are present, approximately 37% being singletons, with the ten largest covering roughly 1.5%. Sequenced material: blood. These receptors were obtained from a human donor in good health. Each CDR3 is given with its conserved first and last residue. Fields, in order: D gene, J gene, clone size, V gene, CDR3 protein, CDR3 DNA. D genes are given only for firm matches. Clone sizes are given selectively: once, few, many, or a class where the clone is expanded.

>NA|TRBJ2-6|few|TRBV5-4
CASSKESGANVLTF
TGTGCCAGCAGCAAGGAGTCAGGGGCCAACGTCCTGACTTTC
>NA|TRBJ1-1|few|TRBV29-1
CSAKDRYTEAFF
TGCAGCGCAAAGGACAGATACACTGAAGCTTTCTTT
>NA|TRBJ1-1|NA|TRBV7-3
CASSSYERVAEAFF
TGTGCCAGCAGCTCCTATGAAAGGGTCGCTGAAGCTTTCTTT
>TRBD1|TRBJ2-7|medium-sized|TRBV6-5
CASSYRGTGGYEQYF
TGTGCCAGCAGTTACCGAGGGACAGGGGGATACGAGCAGTACTTC
>NA|TRBJ1-2|NA|TRBV9
CASSGGGRGLDGYTF
TGTGCCAGCAGCGGGGGAGGACGGGGGCTGGATGGCTACACCTTC
>NA|TRBJ1-2|few|TRBV4-1
CASSQAVGDNYGYTF
TGCGCCAGCAGCCAAGCGGTCGGAGATAACTATGGCTACACCTTC
>NA|TRBJ2-1|NA|TRBV7-9
CASSSKELPGCRFF
TGTGCCAGCAGCAGTAAAGAACTCCCGGGGTGTCGGTTCTTC
>NA|TRBJ1-2|few|TRBV12-3/TRBV12-4
CASSLRSRANYGYTF
TGTGCCAGCAGTTTGAGGTCAAGAGCTAACTATGGCTACACCTTC
>TRBD2|TRBJ2-3|NA|TRBV18
CASSPGGFSTDTQYF
TGTGCCAGCTCACCGGGGGGGTTCAGCACAGATACGCAGTATTTT
>TRBD1|TRBJ1-3|NA|TRBV10-1
CASNLPGQVSGNTIYF
TGCGCCAGCAATTTACCGGGACAGGTTTCTGGAAACACCATATATTTT
>NA|TRBJ1-1|NA|TRBV30
CAWSPTGNEAFF
TGTGCCTGGAGTCCGACAGGTAATGAAGCTTTCTTT
>NA|TRBJ2-1|few|TRBV6-6
CASNRDSSSYNEQFF
TGTGCCAGCAACCGGGACTCGAGCTCCTACAATGAGCAGTTCTTC
>TRBD1|TRBJ1-2|NA|TRBV27
CASSHRTGLPYGYTF
TGTGCCAGCAGCCATCGGACAGGCCTCCCCTATGGCTACACCTTC
>TRBD1|TRBJ1-5|large|TRBV6-1
CASTLWDREQPQHF
TGTGCCAGCACCCTTTGGGACAGGGAACAGCCCCAGCATTTT
>NA|TRBJ2-2|NA|TRBV19
CASSIFHPGQGTTGELFF
TGTGCCAGTAGTATATTCCATCCAGGTCAGGGTACCACCGGGGAGCTGTTTTTT
>TRBD1|TRBJ1-5|NA|TRBV10-3
CATRGRGSNQPQHF
TGTGCGACCCGGGGCAGGGGGTCCAATCAGCCCCAGCATTTT
>NA|TRBJ1-5|once|TRBV15
CVTSRDKPFNQPQHF
TGTGTCACCAGCAGAGATAAACCGTTCAATCAGCCCCAGCATTTT